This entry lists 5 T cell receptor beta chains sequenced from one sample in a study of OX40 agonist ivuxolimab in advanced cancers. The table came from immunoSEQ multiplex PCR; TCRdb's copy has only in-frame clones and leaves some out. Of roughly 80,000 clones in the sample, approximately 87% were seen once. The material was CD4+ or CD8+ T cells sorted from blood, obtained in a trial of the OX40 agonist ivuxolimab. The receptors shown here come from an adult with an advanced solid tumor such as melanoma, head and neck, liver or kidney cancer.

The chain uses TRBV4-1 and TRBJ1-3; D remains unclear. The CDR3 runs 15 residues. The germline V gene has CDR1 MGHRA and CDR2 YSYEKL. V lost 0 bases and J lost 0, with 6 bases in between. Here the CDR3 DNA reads TGCGCCAGCAGCCAAGATCCGGTCTCTGGAAACACCATATATTTT. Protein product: CASSQDPVSGNTIYF.

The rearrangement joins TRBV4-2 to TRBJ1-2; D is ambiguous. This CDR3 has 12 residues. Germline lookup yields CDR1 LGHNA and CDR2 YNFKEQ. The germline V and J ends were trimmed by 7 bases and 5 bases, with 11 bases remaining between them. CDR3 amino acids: CASKGQLYGYTF. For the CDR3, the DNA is TGTGCCAGCAAAGGGCAGTTATATGGCTACACCTTC.

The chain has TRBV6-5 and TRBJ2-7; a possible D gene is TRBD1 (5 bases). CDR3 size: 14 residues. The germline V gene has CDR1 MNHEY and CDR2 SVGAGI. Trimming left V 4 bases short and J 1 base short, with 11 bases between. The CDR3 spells CASSSLTVSYEQYF. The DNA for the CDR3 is TGTGCCAGCAGTTCCCTGACAGTTTCCTACGAGCAGTACTTC.

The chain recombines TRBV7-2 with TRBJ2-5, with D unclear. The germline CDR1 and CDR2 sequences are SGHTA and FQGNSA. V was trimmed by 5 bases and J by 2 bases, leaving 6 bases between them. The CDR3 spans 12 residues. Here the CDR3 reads CASSRTQETQYF. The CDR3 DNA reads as TGTGCCAGCAGCCGCACACAAGAGACCCAGTACTTC.

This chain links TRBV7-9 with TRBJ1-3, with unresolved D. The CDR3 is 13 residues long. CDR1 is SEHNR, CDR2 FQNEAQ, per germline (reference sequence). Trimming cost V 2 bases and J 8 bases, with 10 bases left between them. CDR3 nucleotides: TGTGCCAGCAGCTTACGTAGCACAGACACCATATATTTT. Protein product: CASSLRSTDTIYF. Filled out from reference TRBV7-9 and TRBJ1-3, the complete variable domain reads DTGVSQNPRHKITKRGQNVTFRCDPISEHNRLYWYRQTLGQGPEFLTYFQNEAQLEKSRLLSDRFSAERPKGSFSTLEIQRTEQGDSAMYLCASSLRSTDTIYFGEGSWLTVV.